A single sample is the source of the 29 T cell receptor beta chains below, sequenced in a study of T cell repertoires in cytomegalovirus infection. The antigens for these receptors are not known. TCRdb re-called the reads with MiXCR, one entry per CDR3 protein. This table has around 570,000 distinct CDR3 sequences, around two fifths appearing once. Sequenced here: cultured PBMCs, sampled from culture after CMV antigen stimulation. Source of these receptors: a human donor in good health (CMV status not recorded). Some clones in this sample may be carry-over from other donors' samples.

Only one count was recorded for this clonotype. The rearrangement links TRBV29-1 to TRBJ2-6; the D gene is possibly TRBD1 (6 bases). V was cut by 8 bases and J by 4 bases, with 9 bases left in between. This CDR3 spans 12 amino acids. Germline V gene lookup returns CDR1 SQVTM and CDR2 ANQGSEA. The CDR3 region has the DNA TGCAGCCCAGGGGCCGGGGCCAACGTCCTGACTTTC. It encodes CSPGAGANVLTF.

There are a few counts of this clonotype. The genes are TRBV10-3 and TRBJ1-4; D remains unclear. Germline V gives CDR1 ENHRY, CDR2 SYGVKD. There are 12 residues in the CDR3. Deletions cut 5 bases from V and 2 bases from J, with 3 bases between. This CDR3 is CAISSTNEKLFF. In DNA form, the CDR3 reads TGTGCCATCAGTTCTACTAATGAAAAACTGTTTTTT.

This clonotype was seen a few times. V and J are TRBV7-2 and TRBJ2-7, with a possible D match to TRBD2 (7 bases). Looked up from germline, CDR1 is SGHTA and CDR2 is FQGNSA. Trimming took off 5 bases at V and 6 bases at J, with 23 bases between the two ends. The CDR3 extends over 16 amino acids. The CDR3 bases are TGTGCCAGCAGCCCAATCGGGGGGCATCCTCCTACCGAGCAGTACTTC. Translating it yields CASSPIGGHPPTEQYF.

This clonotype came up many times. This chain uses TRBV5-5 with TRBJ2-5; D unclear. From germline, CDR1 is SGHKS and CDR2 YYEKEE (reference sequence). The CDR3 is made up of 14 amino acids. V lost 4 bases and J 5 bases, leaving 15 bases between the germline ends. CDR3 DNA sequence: TGTGCCAGCAGCAACGGGCCCCTGGGGGAGACCCAGTACTTC. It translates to CASSNGPLGETQYF.

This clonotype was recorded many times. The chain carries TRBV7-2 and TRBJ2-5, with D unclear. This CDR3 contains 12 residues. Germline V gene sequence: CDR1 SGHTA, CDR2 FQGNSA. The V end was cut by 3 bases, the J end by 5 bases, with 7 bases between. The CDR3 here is CASSFRDETQYF. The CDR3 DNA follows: TGTGCCAGCAGCTTCCGCGACGAGACCCAGTACTTC.

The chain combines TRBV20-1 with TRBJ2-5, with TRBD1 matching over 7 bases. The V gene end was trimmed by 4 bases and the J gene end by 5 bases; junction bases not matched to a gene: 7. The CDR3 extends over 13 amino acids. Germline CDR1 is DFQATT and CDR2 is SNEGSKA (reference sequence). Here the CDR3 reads CSATPQQGETQYF. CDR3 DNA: TGCAGTGCTACACCTCAACAGGGGGAGACCCAGTACTTC.

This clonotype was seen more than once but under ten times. The CDR3 protein is CASSLLGGDEQFF. The CDR3 nucleotides are TGTGCCAGCAGCTTATTAGGGGGAGACGAGCAGTTCTTC. The chain links TRBV7-2 to TRBJ2-1, with a possible D match to TRBD1 (6 bases). Germline V lookup: CDR1 SGHTA, CDR2 FQGNSA. Trimming took off 2 bases at V and 10 bases at J, with 12 bases between the two ends. This CDR3 is 13 amino acids long.

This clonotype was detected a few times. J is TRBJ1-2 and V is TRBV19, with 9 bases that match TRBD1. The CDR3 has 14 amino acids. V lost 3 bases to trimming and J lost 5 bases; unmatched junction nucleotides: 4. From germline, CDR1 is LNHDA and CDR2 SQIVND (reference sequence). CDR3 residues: CASSIPGTGYGYTF. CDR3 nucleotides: TGTGCCAGTAGTATTCCGGGGACAGGGTATGGCTACACCTTC. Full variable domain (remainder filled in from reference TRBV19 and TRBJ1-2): DGGITQSPKYLFRKEGQNVTLSCEQNLNHDAMYWYRQDPGQGLRLIYYSQIVNDFQKGDIAEGYSVSREKKESFPLTVTSAQKNPTAFYLCASSIPGTGYGYTFGSGTRLTVV.

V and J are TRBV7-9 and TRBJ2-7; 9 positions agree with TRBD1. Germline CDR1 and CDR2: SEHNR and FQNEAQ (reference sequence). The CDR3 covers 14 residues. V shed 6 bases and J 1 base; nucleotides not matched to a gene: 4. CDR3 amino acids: CASSRTGESYEQYF. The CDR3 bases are TGTGCCAGCAGTCGGACAGGGGAGTCCTACGAGCAGTACTTC.

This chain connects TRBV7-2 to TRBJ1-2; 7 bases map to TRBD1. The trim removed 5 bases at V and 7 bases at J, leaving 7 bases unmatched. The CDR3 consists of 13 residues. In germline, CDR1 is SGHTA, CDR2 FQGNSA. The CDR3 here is CASSPGRGPGYTF. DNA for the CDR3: TGTGCCAGCAGCCCCGGTAGGGGGCCTGGCTACACCTTC. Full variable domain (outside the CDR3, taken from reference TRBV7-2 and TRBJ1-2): GAGVSQSPSNKVTEKGKDVELRCDPISGHTALYWYRQSLGQGLEFLIYFQGNSAPDKSGLPSDRFSAERTGGSVSTLTIQRTQQEDSAVYLCASSPGRGPGYTFGSGTRLTVV.

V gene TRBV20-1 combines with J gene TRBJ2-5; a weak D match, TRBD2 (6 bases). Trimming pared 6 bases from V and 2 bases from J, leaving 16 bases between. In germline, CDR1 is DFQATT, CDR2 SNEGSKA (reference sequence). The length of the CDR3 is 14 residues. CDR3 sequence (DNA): TGCAGTGCCCCAGCGATGGCGGGGCAAGAGACCCAGTACTTC. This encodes CSAPAMAGQETQYF.

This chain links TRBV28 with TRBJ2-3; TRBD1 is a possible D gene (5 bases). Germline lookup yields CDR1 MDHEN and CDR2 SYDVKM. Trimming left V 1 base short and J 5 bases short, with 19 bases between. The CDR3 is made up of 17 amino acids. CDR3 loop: CASSLFLRRQGEDTQYF. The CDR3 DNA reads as TGTGCCAGCAGTTTATTTTTGAGGCGGCAGGGCGAAGATACGCAGTATTTT.

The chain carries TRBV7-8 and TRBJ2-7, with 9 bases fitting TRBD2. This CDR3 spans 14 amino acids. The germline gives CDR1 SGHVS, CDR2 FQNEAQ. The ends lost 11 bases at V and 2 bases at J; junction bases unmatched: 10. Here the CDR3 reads CASKRREGPYEQYF. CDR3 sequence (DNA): TGTGCCTCGAAGAGGCGGGAGGGCCCCTACGAGCAGTACTTC. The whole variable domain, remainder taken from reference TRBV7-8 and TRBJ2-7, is GAGVSQSPRYKVAKRGQDVALRCDPISGHVSLFWYQQALGQGPEFLTYFQNEAQLDKSGLPSDRFFAERPEGSVSTLKIQRTQQEDSAVYLCASKRREGPYEQYFGPGTRLTVT.

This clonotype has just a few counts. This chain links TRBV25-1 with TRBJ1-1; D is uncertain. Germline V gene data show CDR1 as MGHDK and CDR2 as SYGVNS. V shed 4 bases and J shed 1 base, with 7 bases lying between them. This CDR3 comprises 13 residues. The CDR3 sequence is CASSAQPNTEAFF. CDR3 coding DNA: TGTGCCAGCAGTGCACAGCCGAACACTGAAGCTTTCTTT. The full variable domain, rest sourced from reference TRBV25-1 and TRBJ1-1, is EADIYQTPRYLVIGTGKKITLECSQTMGHDKMYWYQQDPGMELHLIHYSYGVNSTEKGDLSSESTVSRIRTEHFPLTLESARPSHTSQYLCASSAQPNTEAFFGQGTRLTVV.

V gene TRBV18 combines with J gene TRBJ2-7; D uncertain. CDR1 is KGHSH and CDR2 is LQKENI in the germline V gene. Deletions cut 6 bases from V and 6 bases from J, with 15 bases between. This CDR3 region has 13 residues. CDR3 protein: CASSRVLSLEQYF. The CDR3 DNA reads TGTGCCAGCTCCCGGGTCCTCTCTCTCGAGCAGTACTTC.

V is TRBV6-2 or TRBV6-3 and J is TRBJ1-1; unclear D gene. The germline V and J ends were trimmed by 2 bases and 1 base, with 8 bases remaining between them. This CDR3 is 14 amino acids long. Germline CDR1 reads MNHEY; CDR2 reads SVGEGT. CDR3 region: CASSYDGENTEAFF. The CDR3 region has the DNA TGTGCCAGCAGTTACGATGGGGAGAACACTGAAGCTTTCTTT.

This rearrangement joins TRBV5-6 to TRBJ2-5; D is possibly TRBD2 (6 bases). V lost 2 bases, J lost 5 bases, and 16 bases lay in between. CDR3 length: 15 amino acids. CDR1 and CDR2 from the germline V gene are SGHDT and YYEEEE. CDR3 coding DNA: TGTGCCAGCAGCTTCTCGGCGGGACCGGGGGAGACCCAGTACTTC. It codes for CASSFSAGPGETQYF.

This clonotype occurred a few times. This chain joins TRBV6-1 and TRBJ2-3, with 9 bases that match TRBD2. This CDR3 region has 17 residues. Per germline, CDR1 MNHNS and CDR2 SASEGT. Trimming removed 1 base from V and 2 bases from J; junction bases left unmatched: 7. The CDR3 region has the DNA TGTGCCAGCAGTGAAGGTGGATCTAGCGGGAACACAGATACGCAGTATTTT. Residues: CASSEGGSSGNTDTQYF.

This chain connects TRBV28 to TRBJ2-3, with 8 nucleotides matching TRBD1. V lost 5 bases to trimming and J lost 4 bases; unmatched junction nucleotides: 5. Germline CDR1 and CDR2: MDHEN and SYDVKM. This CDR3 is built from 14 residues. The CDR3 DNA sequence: TGTGCCAGCAGTGAGACAGGGGCATCAGATACGCAGTATTTT. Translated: CASSETGASDTQYF.

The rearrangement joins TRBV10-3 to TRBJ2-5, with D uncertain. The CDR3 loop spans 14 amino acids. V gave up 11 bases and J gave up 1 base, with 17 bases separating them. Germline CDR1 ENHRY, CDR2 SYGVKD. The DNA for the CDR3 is TGTGCCGCCGGTGTTCGAGACTCCCAAGAGACCCAGTACTTC. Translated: CAAGVRDSQETQYF.

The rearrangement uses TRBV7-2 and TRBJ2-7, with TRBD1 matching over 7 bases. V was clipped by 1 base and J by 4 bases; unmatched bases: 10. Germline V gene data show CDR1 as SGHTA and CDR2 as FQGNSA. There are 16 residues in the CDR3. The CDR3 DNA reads TGTGCCAGCAGCTTAGTGAAGGGGGCCGAGGGATACGAGCAGTACTTC. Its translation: CASSLVKGAEGYEQYF.

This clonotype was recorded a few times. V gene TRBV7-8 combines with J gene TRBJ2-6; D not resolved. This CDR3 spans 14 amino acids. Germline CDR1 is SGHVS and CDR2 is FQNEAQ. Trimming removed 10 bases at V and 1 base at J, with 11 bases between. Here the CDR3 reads CAINIPSGANVLTF. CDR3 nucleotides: TGTGCCATCAATATTCCTTCTGGGGCCAACGTCCTGACTTTC.

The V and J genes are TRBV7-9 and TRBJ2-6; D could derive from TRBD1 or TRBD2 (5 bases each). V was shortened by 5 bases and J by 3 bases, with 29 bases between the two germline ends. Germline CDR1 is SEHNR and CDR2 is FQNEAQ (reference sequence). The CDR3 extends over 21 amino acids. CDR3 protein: CASSPRVGGLVLPGGANVLTF. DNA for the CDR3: TGTGCCAGCAGCCCCAGGGTCGGAGGACTCGTACTTCCCGGTGGGGCCAACGTCCTGACTTTC.

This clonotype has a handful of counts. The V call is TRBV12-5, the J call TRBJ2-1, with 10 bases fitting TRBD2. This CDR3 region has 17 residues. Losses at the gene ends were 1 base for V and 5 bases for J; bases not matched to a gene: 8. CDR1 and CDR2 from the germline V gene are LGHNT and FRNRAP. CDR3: CASGLAKRSGGHNEQFF. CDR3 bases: TGTGCTAGTGGTTTGGCCAAGCGTAGCGGGGGGCACAATGAGCAGTTCTTC.

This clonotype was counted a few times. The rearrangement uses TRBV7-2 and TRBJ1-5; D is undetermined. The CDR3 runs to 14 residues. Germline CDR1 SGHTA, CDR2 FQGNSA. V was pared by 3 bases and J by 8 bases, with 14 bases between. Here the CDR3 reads CASSFARNVEPQHF. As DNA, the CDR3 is TGTGCCAGCAGCTTTGCACGGAACGTCGAGCCCCAGCATTTT.

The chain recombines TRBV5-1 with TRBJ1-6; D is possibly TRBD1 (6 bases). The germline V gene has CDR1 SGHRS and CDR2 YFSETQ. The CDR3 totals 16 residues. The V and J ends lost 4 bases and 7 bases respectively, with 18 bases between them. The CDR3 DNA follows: TGCGCCAGCAGCCTATTACCGGGACACGAAAATTCACCCCTCCACTTT. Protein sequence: CASSLLPGHENSPLHF.

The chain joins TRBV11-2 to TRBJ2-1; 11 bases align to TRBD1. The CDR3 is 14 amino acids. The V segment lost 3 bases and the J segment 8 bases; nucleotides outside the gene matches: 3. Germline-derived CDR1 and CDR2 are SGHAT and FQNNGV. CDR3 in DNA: TGTGCCAGCAGCTTCGGACAGGGGGCATATGAGCAGTTCTTC. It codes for CASSFGQGAYEQFF.

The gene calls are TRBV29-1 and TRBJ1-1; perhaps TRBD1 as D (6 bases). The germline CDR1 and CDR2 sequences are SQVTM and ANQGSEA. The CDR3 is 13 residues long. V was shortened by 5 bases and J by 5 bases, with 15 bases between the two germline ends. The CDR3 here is CSVYQQGGTEAFF. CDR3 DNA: TGCAGCGTTTATCAACAGGGTGGTACTGAAGCTTTCTTT. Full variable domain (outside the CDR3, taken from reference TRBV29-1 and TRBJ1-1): SAVISQKPSRDICQRGTSLTIQCQVDSQVTMMFWYRQQPGQSLTLIATANQGSEATYESGFVIDKFPISRPNLTFSTLTVSNMSPEDSSIYLCSVYQQGGTEAFFGQGTRLTVV.

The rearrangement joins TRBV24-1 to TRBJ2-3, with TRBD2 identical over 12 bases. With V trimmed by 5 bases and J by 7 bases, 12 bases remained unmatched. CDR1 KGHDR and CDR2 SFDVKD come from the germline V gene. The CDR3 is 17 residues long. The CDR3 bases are TGTGCCACCAGTGCCCTAACTAGCGGGGGGCTTCGGAATACGCAGTATTTT. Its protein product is CATSALTSGGLRNTQYF.